The 3 T cell receptor beta chains presented below share a single source sample, sequenced in a study of blood T cell repertoires in COVID-19. TCRdb's table, derived via immunoSEQ multiplex PCR, lists solely in-frame clones and lacks some. The table shows around 370,000 clones, with about 90% occurring only once. Sequences were obtained from peripheral blood. These receptors were collected from a woman aged 45-65 years with COVID-19, enrolled during active disease.

This chain connects TRBV5-1 to TRBJ2-3; 10 bases align to TRBD1. CDR1 and CDR2 from the germline V gene are SGHRS and YFSETQ. J was trimmed by 10 bases and V by 4 bases; bases with no gene match: 3. There are 12 residues in the CDR3. CDR3: CASSPGQGAQYF. DNA of the CDR3: TGCGCCAGCAGCCCCGGACAGGGGGCGCAGTATTTT.

The J gene is TRBJ1-1, the V gene TRBV7-9; D is undetermined. The CDR3 runs 13 residues. Trimming cost V 5 bases and J 5 bases, with 12 bases left between them. Per germline, CDR1 SEHNR and CDR2 FQNEAQ (reference sequence). CDR3: CASSPWMETEAFF. CDR3 bases: TGTGCCAGCAGCCCTTGGATGGAGACTGAAGCTTTCTTT.

The J gene is TRBJ1-2, the V gene TRBV5-1; D might be TRBD1 (5 bases). CDR1 and CDR2 (germline): SGHRS, YFSETQ. V gave up 4 bases and J gave up 0 bases, with 22 bases separating them. The CDR3 covers 18 residues. The CDR3 DNA sequence: TGCGCCAGCAGCGTAGGGGCAGGAACCCGTCGATCTAACTATGGCTACACCTTC. Translation: CASSVGAGTRRSNYGYTF. Together with reference TRBV5-1 and TRBJ1-2, the CDR3 gives the full variable domain: KAGVTQTPRYLIKTRGQQVTLSCSPISGHRSVSWYQQTPGQGLQFLFEYFSETQRNKGNFPGRFSGRQFSNSRSEMNVSTLELGDSALYLCASSVGAGTRRSNYGYTFGSGTRLTVV.